This entry is about one T cell receptor beta chain. Its antigen is not known. Roughly 30,000 T cell genomes (about 210 ng DNA) went into each sorted-subset replicate. The method was immunoSEQ multiplex PCR; TCRdb's version includes in-frame clones alone and lacks a portion of them. Of around 650,000 clones in the sample, 95% to 96% were seen once. J gave up 7 bases and V 4 bases, and 5 bases lay outside the gene matches. This CDR3 has 15 amino acids. In germline, CDR1 is MGHRA, CDR2 YSYEKL. The data derive from a study of shared clonotypes between healthy human individuals. CD45RO-negative, CCR7-positively selected cells formed the naive CD8 fraction, excluding terminally differentiated effector memory CD45RA+ cells. Overall study findings and caveats: In the sorted subsets, rarefaction showed sequencing was incomplete despite large depth. Genetic and exposure-history diversity was limited by the small donor number.

The source material was naive CD8+ T cells sorted from blood. The source is a woman between 25 and 40 years old in good health. The chain joins TRBV4-1 to TRBJ2-1, with 12 bases lining up with TRBD2. Here the CDR3 reads CASSLRLAGENEQFF. The CDR3 DNA reads TGCGCCAGCAGCCTAAGACTAGCGGGAGAGAATGAGCAGTTCTTC.